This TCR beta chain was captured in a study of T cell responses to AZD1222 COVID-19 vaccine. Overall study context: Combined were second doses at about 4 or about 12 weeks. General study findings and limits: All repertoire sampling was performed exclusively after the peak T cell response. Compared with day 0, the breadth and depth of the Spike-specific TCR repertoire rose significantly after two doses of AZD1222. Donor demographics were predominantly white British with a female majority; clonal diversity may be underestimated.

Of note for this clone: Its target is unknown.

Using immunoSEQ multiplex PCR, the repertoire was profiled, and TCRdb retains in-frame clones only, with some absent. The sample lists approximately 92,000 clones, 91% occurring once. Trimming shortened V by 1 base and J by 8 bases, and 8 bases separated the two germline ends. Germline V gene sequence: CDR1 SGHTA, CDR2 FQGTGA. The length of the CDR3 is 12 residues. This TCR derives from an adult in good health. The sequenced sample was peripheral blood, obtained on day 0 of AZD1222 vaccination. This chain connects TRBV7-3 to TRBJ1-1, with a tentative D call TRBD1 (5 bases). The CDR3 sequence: CASSLMGGEAFF. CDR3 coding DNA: TGTGCCAGCAGCTTAATGGGGGGAGAAGCTTTCTTT.